One TCR beta chain is described in this entry. CDR1 is MNHNS and CDR2 is SASEGT in the germline V gene. V gave up 0 bases and J gave up 6 bases, with 6 bases separating them. The CDR3 loop spans 13 amino acids. This record belongs to a study of blood T cell repertoires in COVID-19. Turning to the study itself: The study drew acute and convalescent COVID-19 samples from the United States, Italy and Spain. Sources were T cells, B-cell-depleted T cells, or PBMCs; the material itself was cDNA or gDNA.

Methods used by the authors: Researchers report that nucleated cell counts were estimated from reference gene primer amplification. Assay: immunoSEQ multiplex PCR; the TCRdb copy retains only in-frame clones and omits some. V and J calls and clone size are as listed in that table; D and trimming were resolved from the DNA. The sample yields about 490,000 clones, roughly 88% seen once. This TCR was recovered from a human donor in a cohort sampled during active COVID-19. Sequencing input: peripheral blood. The chain joins TRBV6-1 to TRBJ1-5; no clear D. The CDR3 bases are TGTGCCAGCAGTGAAGCGCAGGCTCAGCCCCAGCATTTT. Translated, it gives CASSEAQAQPQHF.